This T cell receptor beta chain was sequenced during a study of T cell responses to AZD1222 COVID-19 vaccine (dated by TCRdb to about 2021). For the study in its entirety: AZD1222 recipients whose second dose came at about 4 weeks and those whose second dose came at about 12 weeks were combined into one group, since spike-specific TCR depth and breadth did not differ between the two schedules. A total of around 240 trial participants underwent TCR sequencing, of whom 207 had received two doses of AZD1222 and some 25 had received two doses of the MenACWY control vaccine. Trial participants were enrolled by age into 18-55, 56-69 and 70-plus year subgroups, with roughly 160, 29 and 62 TCR-sequenced participants respectively.

The CDR3 regions of human TCRbeta chains were analyzed by immunosequencing. The study's processing was this. TCRs in the repertoires were compared against a reference library of SARS-CoV-2-specific TCRs that had been generated with the MIRA antigen-specificity platform. Breadth meant the fraction of unique TCRs that were SARS-CoV-2-associated, whereas depth meant the fraction of total T cells that were SARS-CoV-2-associated. Using the MIRA data, each spike-specific TCR was assigned both to the spike region to which the TCR was reactive and to a CD4 or CD8 class. Log10-transformed breadth and depth values were compared by one-way ANOVA with Sidak's multiple comparisons tests. TCRdb mirrors the immuneACCESS table, restricted to in-frame sequences. Some clones are absent from its copies; in checked studies, under half trace to an unresolved V gene, and the reason for the others is unknown. From that table come the V and J calls and clone size; the DNA was used to work out D and trimming. The sample table shows about 120,000 clones, and 80% to 90% are seen once. The ten largest clones represent roughly 9.1% of the sample.

The sample's time point label, in plain terms: baseline before first vaccination. Samples from vaccinated people were obtained from the UK trials COV001 and COV002, which included a single-blind randomized controlled phase 2/3 trial of AZD1222 (ChAdOx1 nCoV-19) in healthy adults. Trial participant PBMC samples were collected at day 0 and day 28 after the second dose for TCRbeta chain sequencing. As to this clone: What this receptor recognizes is not known. Per-base quality was not reported, and no clone a single base away is much larger than it.

CDR3 length: 14 amino acids, cysteine to phenylalanine. Just CDR3 DNA is preserved here, 42 bases in frame from base 1. The germline V gene encodes CDR1 SGHTA and CDR2 FQGNSA. V is cut by 5 bases and J by 5 bases, and the space between the germline ends is 14 bases. The study at large found these results: The whole spike protein was spanned by vaccine-associated CD4 TCRs, and dominant responses were seen in regions 160-218 and 743-854. In the small 56-69-year group, the increase in depth fell short of significance, most likely because of low power. Because no day 14 peak-response samples were available, the repertoires could be characterized only after the peak T cell response. Spike-specific TCR breadth and depth rose significantly after two AZD1222 doses compared with day 0 and with MenACWY recipients. Reportedly, almost half of the unique spike-specific TCRs recognized epitopes lying outside the regions that are mutated in the B.1.351 and B.1.1.7 variants. Only a handful of AZD1222 recipients were SARS-CoV-2 seropositive at baseline, limiting conclusions about previously exposed vaccinees. Most participants were white British and females outnumbered males, and the authors suggested that clonal diversity may have been underestimated.

The sample here was peripheral blood, taken on day 0 of AZD1222 vaccination. The chain couples TRBV7-2 to TRBJ2-3; the D gene is perhaps TRBD2, from 5 matching bases. The sequence derives from an adult in good health. CDR3 region: CASSPVSSGDTQYF. In nucleotides, the sequence is TGTGCCAGCAGCCCAGTAAGCAGCGGAGATACGCAGTATTTT.